These 3 T cell receptor beta chains came from one sample sequenced in a study of T cells in localized non-small cell lung cancer. The repertoire was sequenced with immunoSEQ multiplex PCR; TCRdb's copy has only in-frame clones and lacks some. The profile covers tens of thousands of clones, with 85% to 90% appearing a single time and about 20% taken by the ten largest. The sequenced sample was peripheral blood, obtained before any cancer treatment. Receptor source: a man between 40 and 69 years old with stage I squamous cell lung carcinoma.

This clone was picked up one time. The J gene is TRBJ1-1, the V gene TRBV19, with TRBD1 identical over 9 bases. V lost 6 bases to trimming and J lost 10 bases; unmatched junction nucleotides: 9. CDR1 is LNHDA and CDR2 is SQIVND in the germline V gene (reference sequence). The length of the CDR3 is 13 residues. The CDR3 sequence: CASSPDRGPRAFF. In nucleotides, the CDR3 is TGTGCCAGTAGCCCGGACAGGGGCCCTCGAGCTTTCTTT.

This sequence joins TRBV19 and TRBJ2-1; D may be TRBD1 or TRBD2 (9 bases each). Between the trimmed V and J ends, which lost 3 bases and 10 bases, there was a span of 31 bases. There are 19 residues in the CDR3. From germline, CDR1 is LNHDA and CDR2 SQIVND (reference sequence). CDR3 amino acids: CASSIQDRGRVAGAGEQFF. DNA of the CDR3: TGTGCCAGTAGTATCCAGGACAGGGGCAGGGTAGCGGGAGCCGGCGAGCAGTTCTTC.

The chain is built from TRBV7-2 and TRBJ2-7, with 10 bases identical to TRBD2. The CDR3 has 14 residues. In germline, CDR1 is SGHTA, CDR2 FQGNSA. The V segment lost 3 bases and the J segment 4 bases; nucleotides outside the gene matches: 3. Here the CDR3 DNA reads TGTGCCAGCAGCTTTCAGACTAGCGGGTACGAGCAGTACTTC. Protein sequence: CASSFQTSGYEQYF. Using reference TRBV7-2 and TRBJ2-7 for the parts outside the CDR3, the full variable domain is GAGVSQSPSNKVTEKGKDVELRCDPISGHTALYWYRQSLGQGLEFLIYFQGNSAPDKSGLPSDRFSAERTGGSVSTLTIQRTQQEDSAVYLCASSFQTSGYEQYFGPGTRLTVT.